Listed here are 32 T cell receptor beta chains from one sample, sequenced in a study of blood T cell repertoires in COVID-19. Sequencing was performed with immunoSEQ multiplex PCR; in TCRdb, only in-frame clones are kept and a portion is missing. The table has 150,000 to 200,000 clones, roughly 80% seen once. Sequenced sample: PBMCs or T cells enriched from blood (not recorded which). These receptor sequences come from a woman aged 45-59 years who had recovered from COVID-19.

The chain has TRBV5-4 and TRBJ1-5; D is perhaps TRBD1 (6 bases). The CDR3 spans 15 residues. Germline V gives CDR1 SGHNT, CDR2 YYREEE (reference sequence). V was shortened by 4 bases and J by 6 bases, with 17 bases between the two germline ends. CDR3 amino acids: CASSRGRGEGQPQHF. In DNA form, the CDR3 reads TGTGCCAGCAGCCGCGGGAGGGGGGAAGGTCAGCCCCAGCATTTT.

The J gene is TRBJ1-4, the V gene TRBV9; tentatively, D is TRBD1 (5 bases). This CDR3 is built from 12 residues. CDR1 is SGDLS and CDR2 is YYNGEE in the germline V gene. The V and J ends lost 3 bases and 11 bases respectively, with 11 bases between them. CDR3 residues: CASSARAGKLFF. The CDR3 DNA reads as TGTGCCAGCAGCGCCAGGGCAGGGAAACTGTTTTTT.

This rearrangement joins TRBV4-2 to TRBJ1-1; no firm D call. The germline V gene encodes CDR1 LGHNA and CDR2 YNFKEQ. Trimming took off 3 bases at V and 0 bases at J, with 8 bases between the two ends. There are 14 residues in the CDR3. CDR3 residues: CASSHGEMNTEAFF. The CDR3 coding sequence is TGTGCCAGCAGCCACGGTGAGATGAACACTGAAGCTTTCTTT.

The V gene is TRBV7-9, the J gene TRBJ1-5; the match to TRBD1 covers 10 bases. Germline lookup yields CDR1 SEHNR and CDR2 FQNEAQ (reference sequence). J gave up 1 base and V 4 bases, and 13 bases lay outside the gene matches. The length of the CDR3 is 19 residues. CDR3 in amino acids: CASSSWDRGLSGSNQPQHF. In DNA form, the CDR3 reads TGTGCCAGCAGCTCCTGGGACAGGGGTCTATCGGGGAGCAATCAGCCCCAGCATTTT. Looking up the rest from reference TRBV7-9 and TRBJ1-5 gives the full variable domain: DTGVSQNPRHKITKRGQNVTFRCDPISEHNRLYWYRQTLGQGPEFLTYFQNEAQLEKSRLLSDRFSAERPKGSFSTLEIQRTEQGDSAMYLCASSSWDRGLSGSNQPQHFGDGTRLSIL.

V and J are TRBV29-1 and TRBJ1-5; the D is unclear. The CDR3 has 15 residues. CDR1 is SQVTM and CDR2 is ANQGSEA in the germline V gene. The V gene lost 6 bases and the J gene lost 3 bases, with 18 bases spanning the gap. For the CDR3, the DNA is TGCAGCGTCGCCGAGGCGTTTGGCAACAATCAGCCCCAGCATTTT. Translated: CSVAEAFGNNQPQHF.

A word on this clone: It is unclear where the CDR3 begins or ends on the DNA, so no DNA is shown, and the CDR3 is as TCRdb lists it. The CDR3 is CASSFLAGGRVNTEAFF. This chain joins TRBV28 and TRBJ1-1; the D call in the table, TRBD1, was not verified against the DNA. A total of 17 residues make up the CDR3, ends included. Germline CDR1 reads MDHEN; CDR2 reads SYDVKM.

This clone was counted a single time. The rearrangement joins TRBV27 to TRBJ2-5; TRBD2 aligns across 10 bases. The CDR3 has 15 amino acids. Germline loops: CDR1 MNHEY, CDR2 SMNVEV (reference sequence). Trimming at V came to 6 bases and at J to 10 bases, leaving 14 bases not matched to a gene. CDR3 nucleotides: TGTGCCAGCAGATCCGGGACTAGCGCCATACTCGACCAGTACTTC. The encoded protein is CASRSGTSAILDQYF.

The chain is built from TRBV27 and TRBJ1-4; 9 nucleotides agree with TRBD1. Germline V lookup: CDR1 MNHEY, CDR2 SMNVEV (reference sequence). This CDR3 has 13 amino acids. V shed 5 bases and J 8 bases; nucleotides not matched to a gene: 3. CDR3 sequence: CASSADRGEKLFF. DNA of the CDR3: TGTGCCAGCAGTGCGGACAGGGGAGAAAAACTGTTTTTT.

The DNA for the CDR3 is TGCAGCGCCCTAAAACCTTCCGACTGGTACAACTACGAGCAGTACTTC. The encoded protein is CSALKPSDWYNYEQYF. V and J are TRBV29-1 and TRBJ2-7, with D hard to call. The germline V and J ends were trimmed by 7 bases and 3 bases, with 25 bases remaining between them. This CDR3 region has 16 residues. Germline V gene lookup returns CDR1 SQVTM and CDR2 ANQGSEA.

The chain uses TRBV29-1 and TRBJ1-1; 10 bases fit TRBD1. The CDR3 contains 17 residues. Germline loops: CDR1 SQVTM, CDR2 ANQGSEA. Here the CDR3 DNA reads TGCAGAATTGCGGTGGGTGACAGGGGGCGGGATAACACTGAAGCTTTCTTT. This gives the protein CRIAVGDRGRDNTEAFF.

By frequency in the sample, this clone is medium-sized. V is TRBV6-5 and J is TRBJ2-7, with 9 bases fitting TRBD1. The trim removed 2 bases at V and 3 bases at J, leaving 2 bases unmatched. Germline CDR1 and CDR2: MNHEY and SVGAGI. This CDR3 has 14 amino acids. The CDR3, as DNA: TGTGCCAGCAGTTACGGGACAGGGATCTACGAGCAGTACTTC. Translating gives CASSYGTGIYEQYF.

The chain joins TRBV29-1 to TRBJ2-7; 7 bases map to TRBD2. Germline V lookup: CDR1 SQVTM, CDR2 ANQGSEA. Trimming removed 1 base from V and 10 bases from J; junction bases left unmatched: 10. CDR3 length: 13 residues. The CDR3 sequence: CSVEVSISGGQYF. Written as DNA, the CDR3 is TGCAGCGTTGAAGTTTCAATCTCGGGAGGTCAGTACTTC.

V and J are TRBV6-6 and TRBJ1-1; D is unclear. V lost 3 bases, J lost 10 bases, and 12 bases lay in between. This CDR3 has 12 residues. The germline V gene encodes CDR1 MNHNY and CDR2 SVGAGI (reference sequence). The CDR3 bases are TGTGCCAGCAGTTATAATGGGGAGGCAGCTTTCTTT. This translates into CASSYNGEAAFF.

V gene TRBV6-5 combines with J gene TRBJ1-2; TRBD1 aligns across 7 bases. V shed 6 bases and J 4 bases; nucleotides not matched to a gene: 2. The CDR3 runs 12 residues. Germline lookup yields CDR1 MNHEY and CDR2 SVGAGI. CDR3: CASRGGGYGYTF. The CDR3 bases are TGTGCCAGCAGAGGGGGCGGCTATGGCTACACCTTC.

This clone was found a few times. The chain is built from TRBV30 and TRBJ2-3; D remains unclear. CDR3 length: 16 amino acids. Germline assignment: CDR1 GTSNPN and CDR2 SVGIG (reference sequence). Trimming pared 3 bases from V and 2 bases from J, leaving 18 bases between. CDR3 in DNA: TGTGCCTGGAGCTTGCTAACGACTTCCTTCACAGATACGCAGTATTTT. Its protein product is CAWSLLTTSFTDTQYF.

This rearrangement joins TRBV27 to TRBJ2-3; 10 bases are a match to TRBD2. Trimming at V came to 0 bases and at J to 2 bases, leaving 8 bases not matched to a gene. CDR1 MNHEY and CDR2 SMNVEV come from the germline V gene (reference sequence). The CDR3 is 18 amino acids. CDR3 loop: CASSLSGWTSGATDTQYF. CDR3 DNA: TGTGCCAGCAGTTTATCCGGATGGACTAGCGGAGCCACAGATACGCAGTATTTT.

This clone was counted a single time. The gene calls are TRBV5-5 and TRBJ2-3, with D tentatively TRBD2 (6 bases). V gave up 1 base and J gave up 3 bases, with 15 bases separating them. From germline, CDR1 is SGHKS and CDR2 YYEKEE (reference sequence). This CDR3 comprises 16 residues. CDR3 residues: CASSLRFGGLTDTQYF. CDR3 in DNA: TGTGCCAGCAGCTTGCGATTTGGGGGGTTAACAGATACGCAGTATTTT.

The gene calls are TRBV11-3 and TRBJ2-1; 9 bases fit TRBD1. The CDR3 is made up of 13 amino acids. Trimming cost V 3 bases and J 13 bases; bases outside gene matches: 7. Per the germline V gene, CDR1 is SGHNT and CDR2 is YENEEA. DNA for the CDR3: TGTGCCAGCAGCTTTGCGGGACAGGGAGGACAGTTCTTC. Residues: CASSFAGQGGQFF.

This clone was counted only a few times. The chain employs TRBV12-1 and TRBJ1-2; the table's D call, TRBD1, was not checked against the DNA. TRBV12-1 is a documented pseudogene. The CDR3 covers 16 residues. CDR3 sequence: CASSSTQTGPDYGYTF. The CDR3 bases are TGTGCCAGCAGCTCTACCCAGACAGGCCCCGACTATGGCTACACCTTC.

The CDR3 reads CASSLGGLNSPLHF. The CDR3 nucleotides are TGCGCCAGCAGCTTGGGAGGATTGAATTCACCCCTCCACTTT. The chain recombines TRBV5-1 with TRBJ1-6; no clear D. The V gene lost 0 bases and the J gene lost 7 bases, with 8 bases spanning the gap. Germline V CDR1 and CDR2: SGHRS, YFSETQ. This CDR3 is 14 amino acids long.

This chain joins TRBV6-2 or TRBV6-3 and TRBJ2-1, with 9 bases matching TRBD2. Per germline, CDR1 MNHEY and CDR2 SVGEGT. The CDR3 covers 16 residues. The V and J ends lost 4 bases and 3 bases, in that order; junction bases with no gene match: 7. In nucleotides, the CDR3 is TGTGCCAGCAGTTCCACTGGACTAGCGCGCTACAATGAGCAGTTCTTC. Encoded protein: CASSSTGLARYNEQFF.

This clone showed up just a few times. The chain's CDR3 is CASSRQGNMNTGELFF. The DNA for the CDR3 is TGTGCCAGCAGTAGGCAGGGTAACATGAACACCGGGGAGCTGTTTTTT. The chain couples TRBV2 to TRBJ2-2, with D tentatively TRBD1 (5 bases). V was cut by 5 bases and J by 1 base, with 14 bases left in between. This CDR3 comprises 16 residues. Germline-derived CDR1 and CDR2 are SNHLY and FYNNEI.

The chain joins TRBV4-1 to TRBJ2-7; TRBD1 matches at 7 bases. The ends lost 3 bases at V and 2 bases at J; junction bases unmatched: 10. The germline CDR1 and CDR2 sequences are MGHRA and YSYEKL. There are 16 residues in the CDR3. CDR3 amino acids: CASSHGIRDSTYEQYF. The DNA for the CDR3 is TGCGCCAGCAGCCATGGTATCCGGGACAGTACCTACGAGCAGTACTTC.

CDR3 residues: CASSLVGGGLTSGANVLTF. CDR3 DNA sequence: TGTGCCAGCAGCTTAGTAGGCGGAGGCCTAACCTCTGGGGCCAACGTCCTGACTTTC. The V gene is TRBV11-2, the J gene TRBJ2-6, with D perhaps matching TRBD2 (5 bases). Germline V CDR1 and CDR2: SGHAT, FQNNGV. The CDR3 is 19 amino acids. V was shortened by 1 base and J by 0 bases, with 16 bases between the two germline ends.

Concerning this clone: Other DNA sequences from this sample encode an identical CDR3 as well. The chain joins TRBV11-2 to TRBJ1-1, with 7 bases matching TRBD1. V lost 6 bases, J lost 0 bases, and 1 base stayed unmatched. The CDR3 runs 13 residues. Germline V CDR1 and CDR2: SGHAT, FQNNGV. This CDR3 is CASRGQLNTEAFF. CDR3 bases: TGTGCCAGCAGGGGACAGCTGAACACTGAAGCTTTCTTT.

The chain combines TRBV10-3 with TRBJ2-3; 8 bases line up with TRBD2. The CDR3 is 13 amino acids. Trimming at V came to 9 bases and at J to 5 bases, leaving 7 bases not matched to a gene. CDR1 is ENHRY, CDR2 SYGVKD, per germline. The CDR3 is CAILAGRGDTQYF. CDR3 DNA: TGTGCCATTTTAGCGGGAAGGGGAGATACGCAGTATTTT.

This chain joins TRBV28 and TRBJ2-7, with a possible D match to TRBD2 (6 bases). Between the trimmed V and J ends, which lost 5 bases and 0 bases, there was a span of 14 bases. This CDR3 has 15 residues. The germline CDR1 and CDR2 sequences are MDHEN and SYDVKM. The CDR3 DNA reads as TGTGCCAGCAGTCCCGGGGGTGGACCCTCCTACGAGCAGTACTTC. Its protein is CASSPGGGPSYEQYF.

This clone was detected only once. The chain couples TRBV6-5 to TRBJ2-1; D is possibly TRBD2 (7 bases). CDR1 is MNHEY, CDR2 SVGAGI, per germline. V lost 8 bases and J lost 7, with 18 bases in between. The CDR3 runs to 14 residues. In nucleotides, the CDR3 is TGTGCCAGCGCCTGGGGGCGGGAGTGGAATGAGCAGTTCTTC. Protein: CASAWGREWNEQFF.

This clone was observed a single time. The rearrangement links TRBV10-3 to TRBJ1-2, with D possibly being TRBD1 (5 bases). The CDR3 is 13 residues long. Germline CDR1 is ENHRY and CDR2 is SYGVKD. The ends were cut back, 4 bases at V and 6 bases at J, with 12 bases in the middle. The CDR3 here is CAISVVAGNGYTF. CDR3 nucleotides: TGTGCCATCAGTGTCGTCGCAGGGAATGGCTACACCTTC.

The chain recombines TRBV29-1 with TRBJ2-3, with 7 bases that match TRBD1. The germline V gene encodes CDR1 SQVTM and CDR2 ANQGSEA. The ends lost 4 bases at V and 2 bases at J; junction bases unmatched: 6. There are 14 residues in the CDR3. In DNA form, the CDR3 reads TGCAGCGTTGGGCCGGGACAGTTCACAGATACGCAGTATTTT. It yields the protein CSVGPGQFTDTQYF.

V gene TRBV6-5 combines with J gene TRBJ1-3; 7 bases line up with TRBD1. Germline lookup yields CDR1 MNHEY and CDR2 SVGAGI. Trimming took 6 bases from V and 2 from J; bases not matched to a gene: 7. The length of the CDR3 is 15 residues. CDR3 DNA: TGTGCCAGCAGAGGGGGCCCAGGGACTGGAAACACCATATATTTT. Residues: CASRGGPGTGNTIYF.

V usage is TRBV27 and J usage is TRBJ1-5; 7 bases map to TRBD1. The CDR3 has 18 residues. With V trimmed by 0 bases and J by 7 bases, 15 bases remained unmatched. Germline lookup yields CDR1 MNHEY and CDR2 SMNVEV (reference sequence). The CDR3 here is CASSLSGWRWQGDQPQHF. The CDR3 DNA is TGTGCCAGCAGTTTATCTGGGTGGCGGTGGCAGGGGGACCAGCCCCAGCATTTT.